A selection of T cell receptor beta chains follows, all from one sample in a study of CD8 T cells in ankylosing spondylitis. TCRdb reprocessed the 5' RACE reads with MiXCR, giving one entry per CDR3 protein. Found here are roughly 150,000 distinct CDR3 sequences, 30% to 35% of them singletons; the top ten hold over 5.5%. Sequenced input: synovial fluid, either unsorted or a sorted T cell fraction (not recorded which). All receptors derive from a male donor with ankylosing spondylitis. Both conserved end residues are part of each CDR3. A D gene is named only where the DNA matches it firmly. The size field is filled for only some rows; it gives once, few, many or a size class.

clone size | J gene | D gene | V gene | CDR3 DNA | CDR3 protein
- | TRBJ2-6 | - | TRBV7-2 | TGTGCCAGCAGCTTACAGGGAGGTTTTACTGGGGCCAACGTCCTGACTTTC | CASSLQGGFTGANVLTF
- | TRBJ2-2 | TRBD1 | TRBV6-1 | TGTGCCAGCAACTACAGGGGGTCTAACGGGGAGCTGTTTTTT | CASNYRGSNGELFF
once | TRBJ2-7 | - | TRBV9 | TGTGCCAGCAGCGTAGGAACCCGTACCTACGAGCAGTACTTC | CASSVGTRTYEQYF
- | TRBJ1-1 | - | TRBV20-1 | TGCAGTGCTAGAGAGGGTCTCACTGAAGCTTTCTTT | CSAREGLTEAFF
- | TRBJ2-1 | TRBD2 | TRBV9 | TGTGCCAGCAGCGAGGGACTAGCGGTATACAATGAGCAGTTCTTC | CASSEGLAVYNEQFF
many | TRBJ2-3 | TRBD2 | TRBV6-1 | TGTGCCAGCAGGAAGCGGGGAATCCCAGATACGCAGTATTTT | CASRKRGIPDTQYF
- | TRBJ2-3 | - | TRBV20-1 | TGCAGTGCTAGAAACCCAGGGTTCCCAGATACGCAGTATTTT | CSARNPGFPDTQYF
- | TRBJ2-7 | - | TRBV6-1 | TGTGCCAGCAGTGAATTTACCATCCTTGGTCACGAGCAGTACTTC | CASSEFTILGHEQYF
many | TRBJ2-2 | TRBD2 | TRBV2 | TGTGCCAGCGCGGGACTAGCGGGGGGCATGAACACCGGGGAGCTGTTTTTT | CASAGLAGGMNTGELFF
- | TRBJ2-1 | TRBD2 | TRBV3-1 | TGTGCCAGCAGCCCAGAAGGACTAGCGGGAGTAAACAATGAGCAGTTCTTC | CASSPEGLAGVNNEQFF
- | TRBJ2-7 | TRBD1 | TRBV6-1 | TGTGCCAGCAGAAAGGGTGAGGGACAGAGGAACTCCTACGAGCAGTACTTC | CASRKGEGQRNSYEQYF
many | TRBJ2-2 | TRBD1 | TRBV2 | TGTGCCAGCAAGAGGGTCATGGGGACAGGGAACACCGGGGAGCTGTTTTTT | CASKRVMGTGNTGELFF
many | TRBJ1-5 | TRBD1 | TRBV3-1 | TGTGCCAGCAGCCTTACAGGGGTGAGCAATCAGCCCCAGCATTTT | CASSLTGVSNQPQHF
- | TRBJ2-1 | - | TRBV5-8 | TGTGCCAGCAGCGAGCTCGGGGGGCCCTACAATGAGCAGTTCTTC | CASSELGGPYNEQFF
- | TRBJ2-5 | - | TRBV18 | TGTGCCAGCTCACCGGGCGGACAACAAGAGACCCAGTACTTC | CASSPGGQQETQYF
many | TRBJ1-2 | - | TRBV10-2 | TGCGCCAGCAGTGAGTCGAGTTCGGGCAGGGCTGGCTACACCTTC | CASSESSSGRAGYTF
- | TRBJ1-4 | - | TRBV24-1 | TGTGCCACCAGTGCGGGGGGAACTAATGAAAAACTGTTTTTT | CATSAGGTNEKLFF
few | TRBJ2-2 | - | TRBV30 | TGTGCCTGGAGGAAGGGAACATTTGCCGGGGAGCTGTTTTTT | CAWRKGTFAGELFF
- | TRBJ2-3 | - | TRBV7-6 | TGTGCCAGCGGAAAAAAGGGGGGCCTCACAGATACGCAGTATTTT | CASGKKGGLTDTQYF
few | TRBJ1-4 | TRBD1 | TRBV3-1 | TGTGCCAGCAGCCAAGATCGTCAGGGGGCGAAACTGTTTTTT | CASSQDRQGAKLFF
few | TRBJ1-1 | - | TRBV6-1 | TGTGCCAGCAGTGTGGCAGGCTTCAACACTGAAGCTTTCTTT | CASSVAGFNTEAFF
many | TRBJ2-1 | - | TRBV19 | TGTGCCAGTAGTAGGGGTAACTACAATGAGCAGTTCTTC | CASSRGNYNEQFF
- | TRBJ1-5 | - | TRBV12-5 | TGTGCTAGTGGTTTGGTAGAGGGGGATCGCAATCAGCCCCAGCATTTT | CASGLVEGDRNQPQHF
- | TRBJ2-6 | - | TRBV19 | TGTGCCAGTAGTCCCCGGCCTGGGGCCAACGTCCTGACTTTC | CASSPRPGANVLTF
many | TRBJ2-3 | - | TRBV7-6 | TGTGCCAGCAGTCAAGGGCCAGCATCAAGCACAGATACGCAGTATTTT | CASSQGPASSTDTQYF
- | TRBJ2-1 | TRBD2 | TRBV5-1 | TGCGCCAGCAGCTTTACTAGCGGGGCCTACAATGAGCAGTTCTTC | CASSFTSGAYNEQFF
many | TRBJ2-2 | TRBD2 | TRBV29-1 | TGCAGCGTTGGGGGTAGACTAGCGGGGGGGCTCAACACCGGGGAGCTGTTTTTT | CSVGGRLAGGLNTGELFF
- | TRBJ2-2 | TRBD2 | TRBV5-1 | TGCGCCAGCAGCCAGGGACTAGCGGGAAACACCGGGGAGCTGTTTTTT | CASSQGLAGNTGELFF
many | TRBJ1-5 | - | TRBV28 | TGTGCCAGCAGTTTTGGGGTGGGCAATCAGCCCCAGCATTTT | CASSFGVGNQPQHF
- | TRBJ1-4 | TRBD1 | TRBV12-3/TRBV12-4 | TGTGCCAGCAGCTTACAGGGGTTTAATGAAAAACTGTTTTTT | CASSLQGFNEKLFF
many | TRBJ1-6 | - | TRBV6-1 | TGTGCCAGCAGTGATCAACCTGATAATTCACCCCTCCACTTT | CASSDQPDNSPLHF
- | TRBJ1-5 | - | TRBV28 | TGTGCCAGCAGGGGGGATGAGAATCAGCCCCAGCATTTT | CASRGDENQPQHF
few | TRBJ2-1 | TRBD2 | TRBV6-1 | TGTGCCAGCACCCTCGGGGCTAGCGGGGGGGCAGATGAGCAGTTCTTC | CASTLGASGGADEQFF
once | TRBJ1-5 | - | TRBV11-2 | TGTGCCAGCAGTTATGACGGGGGAATAGGGCAGCCCCAGCATTTT | CASSYDGGIGQPQHF
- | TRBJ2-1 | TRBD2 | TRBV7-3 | TGTGCCAGCAGCTTAACCGGGACTAGCGGGCACAATGAGCAGTTCTTC | CASSLTGTSGHNEQFF
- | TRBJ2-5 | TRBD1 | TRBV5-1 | TGCGCCAGCAGCTTTGGGACAGGGGCGGTCGAGACCCAGTACTTC | CASSFGTGAVETQYF
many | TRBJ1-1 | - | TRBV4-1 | TGCGCCAGCAACGGACAGCCAAACACTGAAGCTTTCTTT | CASNGQPNTEAFF
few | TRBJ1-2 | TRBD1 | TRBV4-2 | TGTGCCAGCAGCCGGATCGGGACAGGGAAAGATTTAAACTATGGCTACACCTTC | CASSRIGTGKDLNYGYTF
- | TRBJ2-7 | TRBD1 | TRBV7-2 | TGTGCCAGCAGCTTAGGACAGGGGTGGTCCTACGAGCAGTACTTC | CASSLGQGWSYEQYF
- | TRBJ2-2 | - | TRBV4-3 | TGCGCCAGCAGCCAAACAACTAACACCGGGGAGCTGTTTTTT | CASSQTTNTGELFF
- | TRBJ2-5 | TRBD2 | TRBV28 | TGTGCCAGCAGTTTAATCCCGGGGGGATTCCAAGAGACCCAGTACTTC | CASSLIPGGFQETQYF